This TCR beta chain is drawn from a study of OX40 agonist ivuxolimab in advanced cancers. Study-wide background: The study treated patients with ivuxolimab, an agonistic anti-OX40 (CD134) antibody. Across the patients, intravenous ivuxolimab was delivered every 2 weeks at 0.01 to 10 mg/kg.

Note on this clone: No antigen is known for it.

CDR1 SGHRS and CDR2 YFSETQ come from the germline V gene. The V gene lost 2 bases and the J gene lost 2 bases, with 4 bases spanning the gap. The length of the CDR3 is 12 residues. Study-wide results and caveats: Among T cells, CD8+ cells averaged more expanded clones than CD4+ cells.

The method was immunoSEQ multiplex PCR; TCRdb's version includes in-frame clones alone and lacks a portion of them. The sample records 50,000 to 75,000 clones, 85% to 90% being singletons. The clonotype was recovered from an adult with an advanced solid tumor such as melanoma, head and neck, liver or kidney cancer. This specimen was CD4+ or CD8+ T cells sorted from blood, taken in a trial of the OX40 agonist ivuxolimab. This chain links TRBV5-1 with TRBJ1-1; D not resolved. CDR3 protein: CASSFLNTEAFF. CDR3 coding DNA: TGCGCCAGCAGCTTTTTAAACACTGAAGCTTTCTTT.